This T cell receptor (beta chain) appears in the sequencing data of a study of OX40 agonist ivuxolimab in advanced cancers. Germline assignment: CDR1 SGDLS and CDR2 YYNGEE. Trimming took 4 bases from V and 7 from J; bases not matched to a gene: 12. CDR3 size: 16 residues. Measured with immunoSEQ multiplex PCR; TCRdb has only the in-frame clones, and not every one. Altogether some 65,000 clones are present, about nine tenths being singletons, with the ten largest covering under 3.5%. The sampling schedule covered blood at baseline, cycle 4 day 1, and cycle 7 day 1. The source was CD4+ or CD8+ T cells sorted from blood, collected in a trial of the OX40 agonist ivuxolimab. The source of this sequence is an adult with an advanced solid tumor such as melanoma, head and neck, liver or kidney cancer. This chain links TRBV9 with TRBJ1-4; 8 bases are shared with TRBD1. The CDR3 here is CASSSENQGAGEKLFF. For the CDR3, the DNA is TGTGCCAGCAGCTCCGAGAATCAGGGGGCGGGTGAAAAACTGTTTTTT.